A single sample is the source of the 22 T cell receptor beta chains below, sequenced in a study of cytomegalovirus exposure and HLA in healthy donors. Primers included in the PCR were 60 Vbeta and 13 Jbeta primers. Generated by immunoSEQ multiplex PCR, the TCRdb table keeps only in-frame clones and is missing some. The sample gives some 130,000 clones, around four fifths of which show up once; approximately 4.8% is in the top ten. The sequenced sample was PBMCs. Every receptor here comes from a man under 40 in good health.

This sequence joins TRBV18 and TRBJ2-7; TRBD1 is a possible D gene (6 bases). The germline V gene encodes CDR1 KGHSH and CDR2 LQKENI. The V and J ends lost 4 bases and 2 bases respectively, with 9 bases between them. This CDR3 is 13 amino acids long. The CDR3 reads CASSQGQTYEQYF. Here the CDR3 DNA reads TGTGCCAGCTCACAAGGACAGACCTACGAGCAGTACTTC.

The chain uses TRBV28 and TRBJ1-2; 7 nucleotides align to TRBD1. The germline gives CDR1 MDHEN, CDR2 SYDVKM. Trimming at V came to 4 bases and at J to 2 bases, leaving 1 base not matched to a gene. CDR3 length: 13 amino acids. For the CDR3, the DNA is TGTGCCAGCAGTTGGGGACAGAACTATGGCTACACCTTC. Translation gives CASSWGQNYGYTF.

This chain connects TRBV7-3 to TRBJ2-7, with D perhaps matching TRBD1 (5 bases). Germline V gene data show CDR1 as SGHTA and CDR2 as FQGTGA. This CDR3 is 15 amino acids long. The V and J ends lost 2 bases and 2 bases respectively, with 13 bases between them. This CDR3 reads CASSLFPGQTYEQYF. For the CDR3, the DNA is TGTGCCAGCAGCTTATTCCCAGGGCAAACCTACGAGCAGTACTTC.

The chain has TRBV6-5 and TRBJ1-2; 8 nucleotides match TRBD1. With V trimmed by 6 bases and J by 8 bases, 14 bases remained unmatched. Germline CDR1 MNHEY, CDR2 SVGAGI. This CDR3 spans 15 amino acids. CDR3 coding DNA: TGTGCCAGCAGCCGACCGGAGACAGGGGTTGCGGGCTACACCTTC. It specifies CASSRPETGVAGYTF.

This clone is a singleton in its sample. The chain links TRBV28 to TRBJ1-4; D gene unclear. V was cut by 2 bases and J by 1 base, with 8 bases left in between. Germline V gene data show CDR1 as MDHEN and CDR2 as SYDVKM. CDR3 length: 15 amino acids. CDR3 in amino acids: CASSLVPRTNEKLFF. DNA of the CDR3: TGTGCCAGCAGTTTAGTCCCCCGAACTAATGAAAAACTGTTTTTT.

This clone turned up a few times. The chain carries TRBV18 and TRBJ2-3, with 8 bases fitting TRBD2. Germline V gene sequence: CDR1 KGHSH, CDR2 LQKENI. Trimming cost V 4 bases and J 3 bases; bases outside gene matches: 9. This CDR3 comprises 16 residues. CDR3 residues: CASSLSGSGRTDTQYF. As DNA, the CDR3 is TGTGCCAGCTCACTTTCGGGCAGCGGGAGAACAGATACGCAGTATTTT.

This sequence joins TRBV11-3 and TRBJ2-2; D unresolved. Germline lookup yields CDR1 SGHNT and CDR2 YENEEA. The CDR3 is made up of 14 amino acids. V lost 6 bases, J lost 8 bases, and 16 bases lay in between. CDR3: CASSSTRSKGELFF. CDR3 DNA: TGTGCCAGCAGTTCAACACGCTCGAAGGGGGAGCTGTTTTTT.

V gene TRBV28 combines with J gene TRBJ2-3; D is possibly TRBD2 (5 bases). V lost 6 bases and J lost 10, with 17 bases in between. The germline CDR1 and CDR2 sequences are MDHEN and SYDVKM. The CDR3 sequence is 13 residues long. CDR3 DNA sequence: TGTGCCAGCAGGCGGCGGGTCACCCCCCCGCAGTATTTT. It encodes CASRRRVTPPQYF.

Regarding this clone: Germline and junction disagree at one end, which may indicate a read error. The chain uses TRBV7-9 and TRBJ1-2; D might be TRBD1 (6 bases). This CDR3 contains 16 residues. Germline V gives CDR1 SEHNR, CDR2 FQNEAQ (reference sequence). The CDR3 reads CSSRNNQDRSNYGYTF. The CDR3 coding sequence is TGTTCCAGCAGAAATAACCAGGACAGATCTAACTATGGCTACACCTTC.

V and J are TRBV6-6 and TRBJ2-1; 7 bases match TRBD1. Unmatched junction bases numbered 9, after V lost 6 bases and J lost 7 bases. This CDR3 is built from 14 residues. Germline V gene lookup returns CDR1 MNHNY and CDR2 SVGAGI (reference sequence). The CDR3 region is CASRDRSTGNEQFF. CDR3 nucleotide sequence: TGTGCCAGCAGGGACAGGTCCACCGGGAATGAGCAGTTCTTC.

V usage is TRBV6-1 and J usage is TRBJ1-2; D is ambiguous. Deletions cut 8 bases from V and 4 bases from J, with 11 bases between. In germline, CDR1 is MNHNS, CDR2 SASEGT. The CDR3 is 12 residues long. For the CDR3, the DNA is TGTGCCAGCGCCCGCCGGGGCTATGGCTACACCTTC. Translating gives CASARRGYGYTF.

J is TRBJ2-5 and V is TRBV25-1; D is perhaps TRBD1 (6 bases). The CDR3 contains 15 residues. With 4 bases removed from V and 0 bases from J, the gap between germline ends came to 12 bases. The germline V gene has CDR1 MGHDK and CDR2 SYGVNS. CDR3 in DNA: TGTGCCAGCAGTGTGGGACACGGGAACCAAGAGACCCAGTACTTC. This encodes CASSVGHGNQETQYF.

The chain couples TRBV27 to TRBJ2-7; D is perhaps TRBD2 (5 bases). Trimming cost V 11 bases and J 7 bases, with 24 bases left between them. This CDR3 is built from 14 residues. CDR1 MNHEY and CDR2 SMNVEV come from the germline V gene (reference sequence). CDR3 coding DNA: TGTGCCTCTTGCATCCAACCGGGGTCCGGGGAGCAGTACTTC. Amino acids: CASCIQPGSGEQYF.

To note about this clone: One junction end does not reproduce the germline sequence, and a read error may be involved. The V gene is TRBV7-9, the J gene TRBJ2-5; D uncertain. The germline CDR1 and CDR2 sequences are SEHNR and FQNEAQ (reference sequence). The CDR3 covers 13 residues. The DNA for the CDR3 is TGTTCCAGCAGCTTAGGCGTTGAGGAGACCCAGTACTTC. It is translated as CSSSLGVEETQYF.

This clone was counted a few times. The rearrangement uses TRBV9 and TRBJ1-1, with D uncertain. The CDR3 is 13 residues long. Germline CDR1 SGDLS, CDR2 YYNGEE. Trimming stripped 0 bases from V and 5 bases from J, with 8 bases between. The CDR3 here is CASSVGGMTEAFF. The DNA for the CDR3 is TGTGCCAGCAGCGTAGGAGGTATGACTGAAGCTTTCTTT.

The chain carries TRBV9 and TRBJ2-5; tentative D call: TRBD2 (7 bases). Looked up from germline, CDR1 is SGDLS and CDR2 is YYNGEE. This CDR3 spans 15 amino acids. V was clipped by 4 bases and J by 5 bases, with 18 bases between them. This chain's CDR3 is CASSPQGSGLETQYF. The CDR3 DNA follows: TGTGCCAGCAGCCCACAGGGTAGCGGGTTGGAGACCCAGTACTTC. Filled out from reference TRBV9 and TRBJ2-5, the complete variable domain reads DSGVTQTPKHLITATGQRVTLRCSPRSGDLSVYWYQQSLDQGLQFLIQYYNGEERAKGNILERFSAQQFPDLHSELNLSSLELGDSALYFCASSPQGSGLETQYFGPGTRLLVL.

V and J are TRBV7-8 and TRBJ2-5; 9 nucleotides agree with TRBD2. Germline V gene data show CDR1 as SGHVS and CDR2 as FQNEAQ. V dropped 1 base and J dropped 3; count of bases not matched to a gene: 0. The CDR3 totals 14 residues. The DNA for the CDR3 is TGTGCCAGCAGCTTAGGACTAGCGGAAGAGACCCAGTACTTC. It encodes CASSLGLAEETQYF.

The DNA for the CDR3 is TGCAGTGCGCGGAGCTACGAGCAGTACTTC. Amino acids: CSARSYEQYF. The V call is TRBV20-1, the J call TRBJ2-7; D is ambiguous. The CDR3 runs 10 residues. CDR1 is DFQATT, CDR2 SNEGSKA, per germline (reference sequence). The V end was cut by 6 bases, the J end by 3 bases, with 6 bases between.

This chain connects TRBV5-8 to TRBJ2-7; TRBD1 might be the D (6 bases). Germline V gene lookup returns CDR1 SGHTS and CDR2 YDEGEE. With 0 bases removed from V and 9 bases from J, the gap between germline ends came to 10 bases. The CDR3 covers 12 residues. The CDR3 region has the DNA TGTGCCAGCAGCTTGGATGACAGGTCGCAGTACTTC. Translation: CASSLDDRSQYF.

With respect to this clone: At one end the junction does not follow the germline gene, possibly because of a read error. In DNA form, the CDR3 reads TGTTCCAGCAGCCCACGCCGAGACAGCTCTGGAAACACCATATATTTT. Amino acids: CSSSPRRDSSGNTIYF. The chain carries TRBV7-9 and TRBJ1-3; tentative D call: TRBD1 (5 bases). Germline lookup yields CDR1 SEHNR and CDR2 FQNEAQ (reference sequence). This CDR3 is built from 16 residues.

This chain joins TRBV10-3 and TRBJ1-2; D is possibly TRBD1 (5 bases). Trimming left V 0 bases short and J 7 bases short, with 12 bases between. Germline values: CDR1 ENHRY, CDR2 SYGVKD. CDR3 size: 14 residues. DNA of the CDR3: TGTGCCATCAGTGAGTCAGTGACAGAAGTTGGCTACACCTTC. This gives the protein CAISESVTEVGYTF.

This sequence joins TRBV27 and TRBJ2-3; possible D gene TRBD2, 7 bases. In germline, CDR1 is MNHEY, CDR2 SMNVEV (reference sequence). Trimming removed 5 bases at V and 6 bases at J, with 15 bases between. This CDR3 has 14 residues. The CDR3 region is CASSLRGRGDTQYF. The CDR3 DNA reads TGTGCCAGCAGTCTCCGTGGGAGGGGGGATACGCAGTATTTT.